Below are 5 T cell receptor beta chains sequenced from a single sample in a study of cytomegalovirus exposure and HLA in healthy donors. The PCR contained 60 Vbeta and 13 Jbeta primers. Only in-frame clones appear in the TCRdb table, and some are missing; sequencing was by immunoSEQ multiplex PCR. The sample includes some 130,000 clones, 79% of them seen just once. The sequenced sample was PBMCs. Receptor source: a man aged 40-55 years in good health and CMV-seropositive.

This clone occurred once. V gene TRBV5-6 combines with J gene TRBJ2-3, with D perhaps matching TRBD1 (6 bases). Trimming pared 0 bases from V and 1 base from J, leaving 12 bases between. The CDR3 extends over 16 amino acids. In germline, CDR1 is SGHDT, CDR2 YYEEEE. The CDR3 DNA reads TGTGCCAGCAGCTTGGGAGGACAGCCCCGCACAGATACGCAGTATTTT. As protein: CASSLGGQPRTDTQYF.

The V and J genes are TRBV19 and TRBJ2-2; 7 bases match TRBD2. This CDR3 has 16 residues. Trimming cost V 7 bases and J 1 base; bases outside gene matches: 9. CDR1 and CDR2 from the germline V gene are LNHDA and SQIVND (reference sequence). CDR3 in amino acids: CASTTSGGRNTGELFF. The CDR3 DNA reads TGTGCCAGTACCACGAGTGGCGGGAGGAACACCGGGGAGCTGTTTTTT. The variable domain in full, with the rest retrieved from reference TRBV19 and TRBJ2-2, is DGGITQSPKYLFRKEGQNVTLSCEQNLNHDAMYWYRQDPGQGLRLIYYSQIVNDFQKGDIAEGYSVSREKKESFPLTVTSAQKNPTAFYLCASTTSGGRNTGELFFGEGSRLTVL.

V is TRBV11-2 and J is TRBJ2-5; possible D gene TRBD1, 7 bases. Germline values: CDR1 SGHAT, CDR2 FQNNGV. The CDR3 spans 16 residues. Trimming stripped 4 bases from V and 3 bases from J, with 18 bases between. Written as DNA, the CDR3 is TGTGCCAGCAGCTCATGGGGCAGGGGGGACAAAGAGACCCAGTACTTC. This translates into CASSSWGRGDKETQYF.

The V call is TRBV9, the J call TRBJ1-1, with D maybe TRBD1 (6 bases). V was trimmed by 0 bases and J by 8 bases, leaving 11 bases between them. The CDR3 totals 13 residues. Per the germline V gene, CDR1 is SGDLS and CDR2 is YYNGEE. CDR3 region: CASSVEPGVEAFF. The DNA of the CDR3 is TGTGCCAGCAGCGTAGAGCCAGGGGTGGAAGCTTTCTTT.

This clone showed up just a few times. CDR3 sequence reads: CASSAFPQGNEKLFF. The CDR3, as DNA: TGTGCCAGCAGCGCCTTCCCGCAGGGTAATGAAAAACTGTTTTTT. The rearrangement links TRBV7-6 to TRBJ1-4, with a possible D match to TRBD1 (5 bases). CDR3 size: 15 residues. The ends were cut back, 5 bases at V and 4 bases at J, with 14 bases in the middle. CDR1 and CDR2 from the germline V gene are SGHVS and FNYEAQ.